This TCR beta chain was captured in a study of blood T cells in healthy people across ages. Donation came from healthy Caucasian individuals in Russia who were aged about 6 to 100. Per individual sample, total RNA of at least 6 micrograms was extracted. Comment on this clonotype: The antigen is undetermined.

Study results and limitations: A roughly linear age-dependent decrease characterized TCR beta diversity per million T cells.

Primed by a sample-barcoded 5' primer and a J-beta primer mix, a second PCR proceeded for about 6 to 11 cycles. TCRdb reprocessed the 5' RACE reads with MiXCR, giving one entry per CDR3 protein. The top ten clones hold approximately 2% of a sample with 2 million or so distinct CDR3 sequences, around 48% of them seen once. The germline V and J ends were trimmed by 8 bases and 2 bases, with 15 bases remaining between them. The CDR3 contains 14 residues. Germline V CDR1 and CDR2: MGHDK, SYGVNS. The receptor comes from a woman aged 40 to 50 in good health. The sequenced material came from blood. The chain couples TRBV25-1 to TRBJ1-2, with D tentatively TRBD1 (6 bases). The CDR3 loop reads CASGDPGQNYGYTF. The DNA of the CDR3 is TGTGCCAGCGGGGACCCGGGACAAAACTATGGCTACACCTTC.